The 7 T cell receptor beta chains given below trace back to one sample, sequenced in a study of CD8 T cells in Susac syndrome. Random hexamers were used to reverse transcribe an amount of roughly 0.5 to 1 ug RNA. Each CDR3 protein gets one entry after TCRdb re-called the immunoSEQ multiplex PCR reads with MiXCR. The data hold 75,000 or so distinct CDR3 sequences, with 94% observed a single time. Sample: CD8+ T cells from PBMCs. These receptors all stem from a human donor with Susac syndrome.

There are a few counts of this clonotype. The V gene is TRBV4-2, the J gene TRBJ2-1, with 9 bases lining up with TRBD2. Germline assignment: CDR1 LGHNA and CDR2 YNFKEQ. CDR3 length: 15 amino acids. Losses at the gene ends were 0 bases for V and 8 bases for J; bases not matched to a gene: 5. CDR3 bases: TGTGCCAGCAGCCAAGAGCGGGAGGGATATCATGAGCAGTTCTTC. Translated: CASSQEREGYHEQFF.

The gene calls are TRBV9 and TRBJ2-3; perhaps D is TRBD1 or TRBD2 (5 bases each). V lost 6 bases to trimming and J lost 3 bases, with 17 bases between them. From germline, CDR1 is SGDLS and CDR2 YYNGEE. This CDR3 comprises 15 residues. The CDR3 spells CASNPGTDETDTQYF. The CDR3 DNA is TGTGCCAGCAACCCCGGGACGGACGAAACAGATACGCAGTATTTT.

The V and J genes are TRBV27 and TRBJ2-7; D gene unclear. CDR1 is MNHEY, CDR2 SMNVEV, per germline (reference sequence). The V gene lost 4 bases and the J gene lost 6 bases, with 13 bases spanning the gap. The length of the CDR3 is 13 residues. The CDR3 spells CASSSGLMREQYF. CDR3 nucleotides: TGTGCCAGCAGTTCTGGGTTAATGCGCGAGCAGTACTTC.

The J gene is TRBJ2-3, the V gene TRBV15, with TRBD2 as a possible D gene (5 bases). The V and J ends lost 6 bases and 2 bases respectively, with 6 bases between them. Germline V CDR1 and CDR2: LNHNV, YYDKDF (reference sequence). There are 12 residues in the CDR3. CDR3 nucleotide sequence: TGTGCCACCAGGGACTTCACAGATACGCAGTATTTT. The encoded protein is CATRDFTDTQYF.

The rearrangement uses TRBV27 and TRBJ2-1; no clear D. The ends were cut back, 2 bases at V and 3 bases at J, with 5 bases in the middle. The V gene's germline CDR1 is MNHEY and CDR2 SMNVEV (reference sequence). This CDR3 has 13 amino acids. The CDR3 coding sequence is TGTGCCAGCAGTTTAGGGGTCTACAATGAGCAGTTCTTC. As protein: CASSLGVYNEQFF.

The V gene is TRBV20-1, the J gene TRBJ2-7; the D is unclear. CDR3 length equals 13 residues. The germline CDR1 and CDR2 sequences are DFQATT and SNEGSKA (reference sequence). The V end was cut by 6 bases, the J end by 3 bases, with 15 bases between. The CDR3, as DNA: TGCAGTGCCCTACACTTGACTGGCTACGAGCAGTACTTC. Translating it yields CSALHLTGYEQYF.

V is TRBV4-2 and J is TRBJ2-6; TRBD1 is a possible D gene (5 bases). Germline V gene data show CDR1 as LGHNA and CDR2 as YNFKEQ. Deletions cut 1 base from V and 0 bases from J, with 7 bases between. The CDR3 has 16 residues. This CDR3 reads CASSQGGSSGANVLTF. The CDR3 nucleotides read TGTGCCAGCAGCCAAGGGGGCTCCTCTGGGGCCAACGTCCTGACTTTC.